Below are 28 T cell receptor beta chains sequenced from a single sample in a study of regulatory T cells in long-lasting Graves disease. Time point here: persistent/refractory GD, antithyroid drugs over 5 years with positive TRAb. After RNA was extracted from PBMCs, the TCR library was made from it. Both iRepertoire HTBI primers and Arm-PCR of CDR3 regions were used to build the TCR beta libraries. Each CDR3 protein gets one entry after TCRdb re-called the multiplex PCR reads with MiXCR. In the table there are 650,000 to 700,000 distinct CDR3 sequences, around 30% of which are singletons. Sequencing used peripheral blood mononuclear cells (PBMCs), obtained when the disease was refractory, from a patient treated with antithyroid drugs. These receptors originate from a female donor with Graves disease.

V usage is TRBV20-1 and J usage is TRBJ1-1, with 8 positions matching TRBD1. Trimming at V came to 4 bases and at J to 4 bases, leaving 5 bases not matched to a gene. The length of the CDR3 is 13 residues. The germline gives CDR1 DFQATT, CDR2 SNEGSKA (reference sequence). CDR3 loop: CSATRGRLTEAFF. The CDR3 nucleotides read TGCAGTGCTACCAGGGGGCGCCTCACTGAAGCTTTCTTT.

There are a few counts of this clonotype. The chain employs TRBV28 and TRBJ2-5, with 11 bases that match TRBD2. Germline V gene data show CDR1 as MDHEN and CDR2 as SYDVKM. Trimming at V came to 7 bases and at J to 3 bases, leaving 10 bases not matched to a gene. The CDR3 loop spans 16 amino acids. The CDR3 sequence is CASNQTSGRVEETQYF. CDR3 in DNA: TGTGCCAGCAATCAAACTAGCGGGAGAGTAGAAGAGACCCAGTACTTC.

This clonotype was detected ten times or more. The V call is TRBV20-1, the J call TRBJ2-7; 9 nucleotides line up with TRBD2. Germline lookup yields CDR1 DFQATT and CDR2 SNEGSKA (reference sequence). With 5 bases clipped from V and 0 bases from J, the junction kept 8 bases outside the gene matches. The CDR3 runs 15 residues. As DNA, the CDR3 is TGCAGTGCTGGAGGACTAGCGCCCAGCTCCTACGAGCAGTACTTC. Translation gives CSAGGLAPSSYEQYF.

The chain recombines TRBV6-1 with TRBJ1-4, with 9 bases lining up with TRBD1. The CDR3 is made up of 15 amino acids. The germline gives CDR1 MNHNS, CDR2 SASEGT. The ends lost 8 bases at V and 7 bases at J; junction bases unmatched: 11. CDR3 in amino acids: CASGLQGAIGEKLFF. The CDR3, as DNA: TGTGCCAGCGGCCTACAGGGGGCGATAGGTGAAAAACTGTTTTTT.

The chain is built from TRBV29-1 and TRBJ1-2; 10 bases align to TRBD1. This CDR3 contains 14 residues. J gave up 4 bases and V 3 bases, and 5 bases lay outside the gene matches. Per germline, CDR1 SQVTM and CDR2 ANQGSEA. The CDR3 region is CSVDGRDRGYGYTF. CDR3 nucleotide sequence: TGCAGCGTTGATGGGCGGGACAGGGGCTATGGCTACACCTTC.

This clonotype was found once. Relative to the germline gene, one junction end is altered; a read error may explain this. CDR3 sequence: CAISDPMDRQNEKLFF. The CDR3 DNA is TGTGCCATCAGTGATCCCATGGACAGACAAAATGAAAAACTGTTTTTT. This chain links TRBV24-1 with TRBJ1-4, with D possibly TRBD1 on 6 matching bases. The CDR3 loop spans 16 amino acids. The germline V gene has CDR1 KGHDR and CDR2 SFDVKD.

The genes are TRBV6-1 and TRBJ1-1, with 7 bases matching TRBD1. Looked up from germline, CDR1 is MNHNS and CDR2 is SASEGT. Trimming removed 5 bases from V and 7 bases from J; junction bases left unmatched: 13. This CDR3 is 15 amino acids long. The CDR3 region is CASSRGVRTGSEAFF. The CDR3, as DNA: TGTGCCAGCAGTAGGGGTGTTAGGACAGGCAGTGAAGCTTTCTTT.

Ten or more counts support this clonotype. This chain links TRBV28 with TRBJ1-5, with unresolved D. Germline-derived CDR1 and CDR2 are MDHEN and SYDVKM. V lost 11 bases and J 5 bases, leaving 16 bases between the germline ends. CDR3 size: 13 residues. The CDR3 reads CAVVRQAHQPQHF. The CDR3 nucleotides read TGTGCCGTTGTCCGCCAGGCCCATCAGCCCCAGCATTTT. Full variable domain (remainder filled in from reference TRBV28 and TRBJ1-5): DVKVTQSSRYLVKRTGEKVFLECVQDMDHENMFWYRQDPGLGLRLIYFSYDVKMKEKGDIPEGYSVSREKKERFSLILESASTNQTSMYLCAVVRQAHQPQHFGDGTRLSIL.

This clonotype was detected many times. This rearrangement joins TRBV20-1 to TRBJ1-2; D gene unclear. V shed 5 bases and J shed 2 bases, with 6 bases lying between them. The CDR3 spans 11 residues. Germline lookup yields CDR1 DFQATT and CDR2 SNEGSKA (reference sequence). This CDR3 reads CSAAANYGYTF. Here the CDR3 DNA reads TGCAGTGCTGCCGCCAACTATGGCTACACCTTC.

This clonotype was counted between two and nine times. V gene TRBV27 combines with J gene TRBJ2-3; 9 nucleotides line up with TRBD2. Looked up from germline, CDR1 is MNHEY and CDR2 is SMNVEV (reference sequence). V gave up 7 bases and J gave up 2 bases; unmatched junction bases: 1. This CDR3 is 13 amino acids long. CDR3 nucleotide sequence: TGTGCCAGCACTAGCGGGGACACAGATACGCAGTATTTT. It codes for CASTSGDTDTQYF.

This chain joins TRBV20-1 and TRBJ2-7, with 11 bases that match TRBD2. CDR1 and CDR2 from the germline V gene are DFQATT and SNEGSKA (reference sequence). The CDR3 totals 18 residues. With 1 base clipped from V and 0 bases from J, the junction kept 11 bases outside the gene matches. The CDR3 nucleotides read TGCAGTGCTAGAGTGCTAGGGCTAGCGGGAGGACACTCCTACGAGCAGTACTTC. Translated: CSARVLGLAGGHSYEQYF.

Many counts were recorded for this clonotype. The chain is built from TRBV7-6 and TRBJ2-7, with 9 bases aligning to TRBD2. There are 15 residues in the CDR3. V lost 5 bases, J lost 4 bases, and 9 bases stayed unmatched. Germline CDR1 reads SGHVS; CDR2 reads FNYEAQ. The CDR3 DNA reads as TGTGCCAGCAGCCGGGAAGCGGGAGGTCTGTACGAGCAGTACTTC. Encoded protein: CASSREAGGLYEQYF.

The genes are TRBV12-3 or TRBV12-4 and TRBJ1-6; D remains ambiguous. The CDR3 consists of 14 residues. Trimming removed 6 bases from V and 5 bases from J, with 11 bases in between. Written as DNA, the CDR3 is TGTGCCAGCAGGACCGGGAGAAATAATTCACCCCTCCACTTT. Encoded protein: CASRTGRNNSPLHF.

Comments on this clonotype: The junction shows a germline mismatch at one end, possibly a read error. The chain recombines TRBV25-1 with TRBJ2-7, with TRBD2 matching over 7 bases. The germline gives CDR1 MGHDK, CDR2 SYGVNS. CDR3 length equals 14 residues. CDR3 sequence reads: CASGEWGGDYEQYF. CDR3 DNA sequence: TGTGCCAGCGGTGAATGGGGGGGGGACTACGAGCAGTACTTC.

This clonotype has more than one count but fewer than ten. The chain links TRBV24-1 to TRBJ1-1; weak D call: TRBD1 (6 bases). The CDR3 runs to 13 residues. Germline loops: CDR1 KGHDR, CDR2 SFDVKD. Between the trimmed V and J ends, which lost 12 bases and 0 bases, there was a span of 13 bases. CDR3 DNA sequence: TGTGCCGCCGAGGACAGCGTGAACACTGAAGCTTTCTTT. Translation gives CAAEDSVNTEAFF.

This clonotype was counted only a few times. The chain uses TRBV29-1 and TRBJ1-1, with D possibly TRBD1 on 5 matching bases. Trimming took off 1 base at V and 8 bases at J, with 14 bases between the two ends. The CDR3 runs to 13 residues. Germline V gene sequence: CDR1 SQVTM, CDR2 ANQGSEA. The CDR3, as DNA: TGCAGCGTTGAAGGCCCGGGACGGCAAGAAGCTTTCTTT. As protein: CSVEGPGRQEAFF.

The V call is TRBV7-6, the J call TRBJ2-7; TRBD2 agrees at 14 bases. CDR3 length: 17 residues. Per the germline V gene, CDR1 is SGHVS and CDR2 is FNYEAQ. V trimming: 4 bases; J trimming: 6 bases; junction bases outside the gene matches: 11. CDR3 amino acids: CASSSAGTSGRIPEQYF. The CDR3 nucleotides read TGTGCCAGCAGCTCCGCCGGGACTAGCGGGAGAATTCCCGAGCAGTACTTC.

This clonotype was seen only a few times. CDR3 residues: CASSLESSNTEAFF. The CDR3 DNA follows: TGCGCCAGCAGCTTGGAATCTTCGAACACTGAAGCTTTCTTT. The chain couples TRBV5-1 to TRBJ1-1; no clear D gene. Between the trimmed V and J ends, which lost 0 bases and 1 base, there was a span of 7 bases. This CDR3 comprises 14 residues. CDR1 and CDR2 from the germline V gene are SGHRS and YFSETQ.

This clonotype was seen at least ten times. This sequence joins TRBV11-2 and TRBJ1-2; TRBD1 might be the D (6 bases). CDR3 length: 12 amino acids. V gave up 5 bases and J gave up 6 bases, with 10 bases separating them. CDR1 and CDR2 (germline): SGHAT, FQNNGV. The CDR3 here is CASSVNRDGYTF. CDR3 DNA: TGTGCCAGCAGCGTCAACAGGGATGGCTACACCTTC. The full variable domain, completed using reference TRBV11-2 and TRBJ1-2, is EAGVAQSPRYKIIEKRQSVAFWCNPISGHATLYWYQQILGQGPKLLIQFQNNGVVDDSQLPKDRFSAERLKGVDSTLKIQPAKLEDSAVYLCASSVNRDGYTFGSGTRLTVV.

In its sample, this clonotype was seen a few times. The chain joins TRBV20-1 to TRBJ1-2, with D maybe TRBD1 (5 bases). Germline V gene lookup returns CDR1 DFQATT and CDR2 SNEGSKA (reference sequence). The germline V and J ends were trimmed by 6 bases and 6 bases, with 14 bases remaining between them. This CDR3 has 12 residues. The CDR3: CSAGRGNNGYTF. In nucleotides, the CDR3 is TGCAGTGCCGGGAGGGGAAATAATGGCTACACCTTC.

This clonotype has only a few counts. The chain has TRBV6-1 and TRBJ1-6; no definite D call. This CDR3 contains 15 residues. V was clipped by 5 bases and J by 9 bases, with 17 bases between them. The germline V gene encodes CDR1 MNHNS and CDR2 SASEGT. Written as DNA, the CDR3 is TGTGCCAGCAGTATAAAAGGCCAAGCAATTTCACCCCTCCACTTT. It encodes CASSIKGQAISPLHF.

This clonotype was recorded at least ten times. The J gene is TRBJ1-1, the V gene TRBV28; D gene uncertain. V lost 5 bases, J lost 3 bases, and 16 bases lay in between. Germline V lookup: CDR1 MDHEN, CDR2 SYDVKM. CDR3 length equals 15 residues. CDR3 DNA: TGTGCCAGCAGTCCCCCCCTGACCGGGGACACTGAAGCTTTCTTT. This codes for CASSPPLTGDTEAFF. Full variable domain (rest looked up from reference TRBV28 and TRBJ1-1): DVKVTQSSRYLVKRTGEKVFLECVQDMDHENMFWYRQDPGLGLRLIYFSYDVKMKEKGDIPEGYSVSREKKERFSLILESASTNQTSMYLCASSPPLTGDTEAFFGQGTRLTVV.

This chain connects TRBV30 to TRBJ1-5; D is ambiguous. The CDR3 loop spans 15 amino acids. The V end was cut by 2 bases, the J end by 0 bases, with 11 bases between. The germline gives CDR1 GTSNPN, CDR2 SVGIG (reference sequence). The chain's CDR3 is CAWSLGSISNQPQHF. The DNA for the CDR3 is TGTGCCTGGAGTTTGGGGTCCATTAGCAATCAGCCCCAGCATTTT.

This clonotype was counted many times. The genes are TRBV11-2 and TRBJ2-4; D perhaps matches TRBD1 (6 bases). The CDR3 consists of 15 residues. CDR1 is SGHAT, CDR2 FQNNGV, per germline. Trimming cost V 1 base and J 10 bases, with 17 bases left between them. The chain's CDR3 is CASSLAAQGLLIQYF. DNA for the CDR3: TGTGCCAGCAGCTTAGCGGCACAGGGCCTTCTTATTCAGTACTTC.

This clonotype has just a few counts. The V and J genes are TRBV6-2 or TRBV6-3 and TRBJ2-4; 9 nucleotides match TRBD1. V shed 0 bases, J shed 8 bases, and the junction held 8 bases outside the gene matches. The CDR3 loop spans 16 amino acids. CDR1 is MNHEY and CDR2 is SVGEGT in the germline V gene. CDR3 bases: TGTGCCAGCAGTTACTCACGTGTGACAGGGGGATACATTCAGTACTTC. Translating it yields CASSYSRVTGGYIQYF.

V gene TRBV9 combines with J gene TRBJ2-4, with D unclear. CDR3 length: 16 amino acids. V was cut by 3 bases and J by 0 bases, with 13 bases left in between. CDR1 is SGDLS, CDR2 YYNGEE, per germline. CDR3 in DNA: TGTGCCAGCAGCGGGAGATCGCTACTAGCCAAAAACATTCAGTACTTC. It encodes CASSGRSLLAKNIQYF. Full variable domain (missing parts from reference TRBV9 and TRBJ2-4): DSGVTQTPKHLITATGQRVTLRCSPRSGDLSVYWYQQSLDQGLQFLIQYYNGEERAKGNILERFSAQQFPDLHSELNLSSLELGDSALYFCASSGRSLLAKNIQYFGAGTRLSVL.

This clonotype was observed a handful of times. This chain connects TRBV6-1 to TRBJ1-3; D call uncertain. CDR1 is MNHNS, CDR2 SASEGT, per germline. The germline V and J ends were trimmed by 5 bases and 0 bases, with 11 bases remaining between them. The CDR3 loop spans 15 amino acids. DNA of the CDR3: TGTGCCAGCAGTCCTGACGGATTCTCTGGAAACACCATATATTTT. Protein product: CASSPDGFSGNTIYF.

The V call is TRBV2, the J call TRBJ2-5; D might be TRBD1 or TRBD2, each matching 6 bases. The CDR3 sequence is 15 residues long. Trimming cost V 4 bases and J 0 bases, with 12 bases left between them. Germline assignment: CDR1 SNHLY and CDR2 FYNNEI. CDR3 DNA: TGTGCCAGCAGTGCCGGGGGCGCGTACCAAGAGACCCAGTACTTC. It translates to CASSAGGAYQETQYF. Filled out from reference TRBV2 and TRBJ2-5, the complete variable domain reads EPEVTQTPSHQVTQMGQEVILRCVPISNHLYFYWYRQILGQKVEFLVSFYNNEISEKSEIFDDQFSVERPDGSNFTLKIRSTKLEDSAMYFCASSAGGAYQETQYFGPGTRLLVL.